This T cell receptor beta chain was recovered during a study of PD-1 blockade in mismatch repair-deficient tumors. Across the whole study: Patients had around 11 mismatch repair-deficient cancer types and were previously treated and progressing.

Concerning this clone itself: Its antigen remains unidentified.

Broader study findings: Rapid post-treatment expansion, then contraction, generally preceding radiologic response, marked tumor-resident clones.

Trimming cost V 7 bases and J 2 bases, with 30 bases left between them. The germline V gene has CDR1 LNHDA and CDR2 SQIVND (reference sequence). The CDR3 is 20 amino acids. Method: immunoSEQ multiplex PCR; TCRdb's copy keeps in-frame clones and lacks some. The table lists fewer than 20,000 clones, about four fifths of them singletons. PCR or immunohistochemistry showed mismatch repair deficiency in every enrolled patient. Sequencing was performed on PBMCs, taken 4 weeks after starting pembrolizumab. The chain joins TRBV19 to TRBJ1-5; D gene ambiguous. This receptor was identified in an adult with mismatch repair-deficient cancer. For the CDR3, the DNA is TGTGCCAGTACATTATCCATGGAGGACGCAGAGGTTTTGGGCAATCAGCCCCAGCATTTT. This gives the protein CASTLSMEDAEVLGNQPQHF.